What follows are 26 T cell receptor beta chains derived from one specimen sequenced in a study of memory CD8 T cells in hepatitis C reinfection. Regarding time point: pre-reinfection, 55 to 20 weeks before reinfection detection. The sorted cells went straight to TCR sequencing with no prior in vitro expansion. The protocol was immunoSEQ multiplex PCR, while the TCRdb copy is restricted to in-frame clones and leaves out a portion. Of 45,000 to 55,000 clones detected, over 85% appear once; the ten largest clones hold 1%. The sample was naive CD8+ T cells sorted from blood. The receptor source for this set is a young man with hepatitis C virus infection.

V is TRBV7-9 and J is TRBJ2-7; D is perhaps TRBD1 (6 bases). The CDR3 extends over 14 amino acids. Germline CDR1 and CDR2: SEHNR and FQNEAQ (reference sequence). Trimming stripped 2 bases from V and 3 bases from J, with 11 bases between. CDR3 in DNA: TGTGCCAGCAGCTTACTTGGGACAAGCTACGAGCAGTACTTC. It specifies CASSLLGTSYEQYF.

This chain connects TRBV4-3 to TRBJ2-1, with 7 positions matching TRBD2. This CDR3 comprises 16 residues. The trim removed 0 bases at V and 5 bases at J, leaving 7 bases unmatched. Germline V lookup: CDR1 LGHNA, CDR2 YSLEER. CDR3 in DNA: TGCGCCAGCAGCCAAGATTGGAGCGGGGCTCACAATGAGCAGTTCTTC. Translated, it gives CASSQDWSGAHNEQFF.

CDR3 sequence (DNA): TGTGCCAGCAGTTCCGGACTAGCGGAAGAGACCCAGTACTTC. Residues: CASSSGLAEETQYF. The chain employs TRBV6-5 and TRBJ2-5, with 10 nucleotides matching TRBD2. In germline, CDR1 is MNHEY, CDR2 SVGAGI. After removal of 4 bases from V and 3 bases from J, the junction contained 2 bases not matched to a gene. The CDR3 has 14 residues.

The rearrangement uses TRBV28 and TRBJ2-2; 8 bases match TRBD1. Trimming at V came to 3 bases and at J to 3 bases, leaving 9 bases not matched to a gene. The CDR3 is 17 amino acids. CDR1 MDHEN and CDR2 SYDVKM come from the germline V gene. CDR3 sequence: CASSLFARGRDTGELFF. As DNA, the CDR3 is TGTGCCAGCAGTTTGTTCGCCAGGGGGCGGGACACCGGGGAGCTGTTTTTT.

The V and J genes are TRBV6-6 and TRBJ2-1; the match to TRBD2 covers 14 bases. The V and J ends lost 6 bases and 7 bases, in that order; junction bases with no gene match: 8. The germline CDR1 and CDR2 sequences are MNHNY and SVGAGI (reference sequence). This CDR3 is 16 amino acids long. CDR3 sequence: CASSWGGTSGRNEQFF. The CDR3 DNA is TGTGCCAGCAGCTGGGGGGGGACTAGCGGGAGAAATGAGCAGTTCTTC.

CDR3 coding DNA: TGTGCCAGCAGTGACAGGCGGGACAGGGAGAGCACAGATACGCAGTATTTT. Translated: CASSDRRDRESTDTQYF. The chain carries TRBV6-4 and TRBJ2-3, with 9 bases aligning to TRBD1. Losses at the gene ends were 2 bases for V and 0 bases for J; bases not matched to a gene: 6. The germline CDR1 and CDR2 sequences are MRHNA and SNTAGT. This CDR3 comprises 17 residues.

V and J are TRBV27 and TRBJ2-5, with D tentatively TRBD2 (6 bases). The CDR3 has 16 residues. CDR1 and CDR2 from the germline V gene are MNHEY and SMNVEV (reference sequence). Deletions cut 11 bases from V and 4 bases from J, with 26 bases between. CDR3 bases: TGTGCCGGCCGGAGGGCAGGGAGGTCCTGGGCAGAGACCCAGTACTTC. Amino acids: CAGRRAGRSWAETQYF.

The genes are TRBV5-1 and TRBJ2-5, with a tentative D call TRBD2 (6 bases). This CDR3 region has 15 residues. V shed 1 base and J shed 5 bases, with 15 bases lying between them. Germline V gene lookup returns CDR1 SGHRS and CDR2 YFSETQ. CDR3 amino acids: CASSLFTRGLETQYF. The CDR3 DNA reads as TGCGCCAGCAGCTTGTTCACACGGGGGTTGGAGACCCAGTACTTC.

This chain connects TRBV27 to TRBJ1-6, with TRBD1 identical over 7 bases. CDR1 and CDR2 (germline): MNHEY, SMNVEV (reference sequence). This CDR3 has 14 residues. J was trimmed by 9 bases and V by 5 bases; bases with no gene match: 7. This CDR3 reads CASSTQGLGSPLHF. The CDR3 DNA sequence: TGTGCCAGCAGTACACAGGGGCTCGGTTCACCCCTCCACTTT.

The rearrangement joins TRBV9 to TRBJ2-3, with 7 bases matching TRBD2. Germline CDR1 reads SGDLS; CDR2 reads YYNGEE. V shed 4 bases, J shed 2 bases, and the junction held 7 bases outside the gene matches. The CDR3 runs 15 residues. The DNA of the CDR3 is TGTGCCAGCAGCCCCGGACTAGTCCTCACAGATACGCAGTATTTT. This encodes CASSPGLVLTDTQYF.

This CDR3 reads CASSSGLAGGSYNEQFF. The CDR3 DNA reads TGTGCCAGCAGTTCAGGACTAGCGGGAGGTTCCTACAATGAGCAGTTCTTC. The J gene is TRBJ2-1, the V gene TRBV27; 14 positions agree with TRBD2. CDR1 is MNHEY and CDR2 is SMNVEV in the germline V gene (reference sequence). Trimming at V came to 4 bases and at J to 1 base, leaving 3 bases not matched to a gene. The CDR3 loop spans 17 amino acids.

This clone was recorded a few times. The chain is built from TRBV10-3 and TRBJ2-7, with TRBD1 matching over 7 bases. Germline V gene lookup returns CDR1 ENHRY and CDR2 SYGVKD. J gave up 0 bases and V 6 bases, and 5 bases lay outside the gene matches. The CDR3 is 14 residues long. The CDR3 nucleotides are TGTGCCATCAGCGAGACAGGGTCCTCCTACGAGCAGTACGTC. This gives the protein CAISETGSSYEQYV.

This chain connects TRBV19 to TRBJ1-1; 8 bases fit TRBD1. The germline V gene has CDR1 LNHDA and CDR2 SQIVND (reference sequence). This CDR3 has 14 residues. With V trimmed by 6 bases and J by 2 bases, 5 bases remained unmatched. The CDR3: CASRLQGGNTEAFF. CDR3 nucleotide sequence: TGTGCCAGTAGGTTACAGGGGGGAAACACTGAAGCTTTCTTT.

The genes are TRBV14 and TRBJ1-1, with 7 bases identical to TRBD1. Looked up from germline, CDR1 is SGHDN and CDR2 is FVKESK. V was clipped by 4 bases and J by 4 bases; unmatched bases: 6. The CDR3 has 14 residues. The CDR3: CASSPRTGVTEAFF. In DNA form, the CDR3 reads TGTGCCAGCAGCCCCCGAACAGGGGTCACTGAAGCTTTCTTT.

This clone was detected only once. The chain links TRBV5-6 to TRBJ2-6, with D perhaps TRBD2 (6 bases). Between the trimmed V and J ends, which lost 2 bases and 0 bases, there was a span of 15 bases. The CDR3 covers 18 residues. From germline, CDR1 is SGHDT and CDR2 YYEEEE. The DNA for the CDR3 is TGTGCCAGCAGCTTAGGGACTTTACTGAACTCTGGGGCCAACGTCCTGACTTTC. It is translated as CASSLGTLLNSGANVLTF.

CDR3 protein: CASSGSTGGQETQYF. The CDR3 DNA reads TGTGCCAGCAGTGGCAGTACAGGGGGCCAAGAGACCCAGTACTTC. The chain employs TRBV2 and TRBJ2-5, with 8 bases matching TRBD1. Germline values: CDR1 SNHLY, CDR2 FYNNEI. The length of the CDR3 is 15 residues. V shed 4 bases and J 1 base; nucleotides not matched to a gene: 5. Variable domain in full (rest from reference TRBV2 and TRBJ2-5): EPEVTQTPSHQVTQMGQEVILRCVPISNHLYFYWYRQILGQKVEFLVSFYNNEISEKSEIFDDQFSVERPDGSNFTLKIRSTKLEDSAMYFCASSGSTGGQETQYFGPGTRLLVL.

V is TRBV7-8 and J is TRBJ2-7; TRBD1 is a possible D gene (6 bases). This CDR3 is 15 amino acids long. Per the germline V gene, CDR1 is SGHVS and CDR2 is FQNEAQ. The ends were cut back, 2 bases at V and 0 bases at J, with 11 bases in the middle. CDR3 sequence (DNA): TGTGCCAGCAGCTTATACCAGGGGCCCTCCTACGAGCAGTACGTC. Protein: CASSLYQGPSYEQYV.

V usage is TRBV7-2 and J usage is TRBJ2-3, with 7 bases matching TRBD2. CDR1 SGHTA and CDR2 FQGNSA come from the germline V gene. V dropped 3 bases and J dropped 4; count of bases not matched to a gene: 7. The CDR3 is made up of 15 amino acids. The CDR3, as DNA: TGTGCCAGCAGCTTGGCGGGAGAAGGGGCAGATACGCAGTATTTT. Protein: CASSLAGEGADTQYF.

This clone has just one count. The chain uses TRBV9 and TRBJ2-3; possible D gene TRBD1, 5 bases. This CDR3 spans 14 amino acids. Trimming removed 0 bases at V and 3 bases at J, with 8 bases between. Per germline, CDR1 SGDLS and CDR2 YYNGEE. The CDR3 here is CASSVATGTDTQYF. The DNA for the CDR3 is TGTGCCAGCAGCGTAGCAACAGGTACAGATACGCAGTATTTT. Full variable domain (missing parts from reference TRBV9 and TRBJ2-3): DSGVTQTPKHLITATGQRVTLRCSPRSGDLSVYWYQQSLDQGLQFLIQYYNGEERAKGNILERFSAQQFPDLHSELNLSSLELGDSALYFCASSVATGTDTQYFGPGTRLTVL.

The genes are TRBV2 and TRBJ2-1, with 10 bases fitting TRBD2. Germline-derived CDR1 and CDR2 are SNHLY and FYNNEI. The CDR3 has 17 amino acids. The junction had 11 bases not matched to a gene; V was cut back by 9 bases and J by 0 bases. CDR3 coding DNA: TGTGCCAGTCTAGGGAGAGTAGCGGGGGGCTCCTACAATGAGCAGTTCTTC. Translating it yields CASLGRVAGGSYNEQFF. The variable domain in full, with the rest retrieved from reference TRBV2 and TRBJ2-1, is EPEVTQTPSHQVTQMGQEVILRCVPISNHLYFYWYRQILGQKVEFLVSFYNNEISEKSEIFDDQFSVERPDGSNFTLKIRSTKLEDSAMYFCASLGRVAGGSYNEQFFGPGTRLTVL.

This clone was observed once. The gene calls are TRBV27 and TRBJ2-7, with TRBD2 as a possible D gene (6 bases). The CDR3 runs to 13 residues. V gave up 7 bases and J gave up 6 bases, with 16 bases separating them. Per the germline V gene, CDR1 is MNHEY and CDR2 is SMNVEV (reference sequence). The DNA for the CDR3 is TGTGCCAGCAAAAGACTGGGAGGCGGCGAGCAGTACTTC. Its translation: CASKRLGGGEQYF.

The chain joins TRBV7-9 to TRBJ2-1; TRBD2 agrees at 7 bases. This CDR3 contains 17 residues. Germline V gene sequence: CDR1 SEHNR, CDR2 FQNEAQ (reference sequence). The junction had 10 bases not matched to a gene; V was cut back by 2 bases and J by 3 bases. The CDR3 DNA reads as TGTGCCAGCAGCTTACGGAATAGCGGGTTCTTCTACAATGAGCAGTTCTTC. It translates to CASSLRNSGFFYNEQFF.

This rearrangement joins TRBV19 to TRBJ1-1; 8 bases agree with TRBD1. The germline CDR1 and CDR2 sequences are LNHDA and SQIVND (reference sequence). The CDR3 extends over 14 amino acids. J gave up 4 bases and V 3 bases, and 4 bases lay outside the gene matches. The CDR3 DNA reads as TGTGCCAGTAGTATCCGGACAGGGAGCACTGAAGCTTTCTTT. Translation gives CASSIRTGSTEAFF.

This sequence joins TRBV19 and TRBJ1-5; no firm D call. Trimming removed 3 bases at V and 5 bases at J, with 11 bases between. CDR3 size: 14 residues. Germline V gene sequence: CDR1 LNHDA, CDR2 SQIVND (reference sequence). CDR3 DNA: TGTGCCAGTAGTATTGAGGAGCTTGATCAGCCCCAGCATTTT. This gives the protein CASSIEELDQPQHF.

The chain couples TRBV28 to TRBJ2-1; D remains unclear. The germline V gene has CDR1 MDHEN and CDR2 SYDVKM. CDR3 size: 16 residues. Trimming removed 1 base from V and 4 bases from J, with 14 bases in between. CDR3: CASSLLARNLYNEQFF. The CDR3 coding sequence is TGTGCCAGCAGTTTATTGGCTAGGAATCTGTACAATGAGCAGTTCTTC.

In its sample, this clone was seen a few times. This chain uses TRBV10-1 with TRBJ1-1; D unresolved. V shed 2 bases and J shed 4 bases, with 11 bases lying between them. The V gene's germline CDR1 is WNHNN and CDR2 SYGVQD (reference sequence). The CDR3 is 14 amino acids. CDR3 loop: CASSELRSGTEAFF. The CDR3 nucleotides are TGCGCCAGCAGTGAGCTGCGGTCGGGCACTGAAGCTTTCTTT.